Presented here are 27 T cell receptor beta chains from one specimen sequenced in a study of cytomegalovirus exposure and HLA in healthy donors (dated by TCRdb to 2016 to 2017). Receptor libraries were prepared by the immunoSEQ multiplex PCR assay. What TCRdb holds here is the immuneACCESS table cut down to in-frame rearrangements. Part of the clones is not present; checked against another copy, under half of the missing clones reflect an unresolved V gene, and the others are unexplained. The sample data list 55,000 to 75,000 clones, and about 94% of these were observed just once. The ten largest clones add up to more than 1.2% of the sample. Sequences were obtained from PBMCs. These receptors were obtained from a man in his late teens or twenties in good health and CMV-seropositive.

This rearrangement joins TRBV29-1 to TRBJ2-7; 11 bases line up with TRBD2. Germline loops: CDR1 SQVTM, CDR2 ANQGSEA. With 3 bases clipped from V and 9 bases from J, the junction kept 10 bases outside the gene matches. The CDR3 runs 14 residues. The CDR3 spells CSVETSGTGSVQYF. The CDR3 DNA sequence: TGCAGCGTTGAGACTAGCGGGACGGGGTCGGTGCAGTACTTC.

This clone appeared once. The chain has TRBV5-8 and TRBJ2-1; tentatively, D is TRBD2 (6 bases). Germline-derived CDR1 and CDR2 are SGHTS and YDEGEE. This CDR3 has 15 residues. V was shortened by 4 bases and J by 0 bases, with 11 bases between the two germline ends. As DNA, the CDR3 is TGTGCCAGCAGCCGGGCGGGGTACTCCTACAATGAGCAGTTCTTC. It is translated as CASSRAGYSYNEQFF.

CDR3 amino acids: CASRKDRNTEAFF. The CDR3 DNA sequence: TGTGCCAGCAGGAAGGACAGGAACACTGAAGCTTTCTTT. V gene TRBV7-3 combines with J gene TRBJ1-1; a weak D match, TRBD1 (6 bases). Germline CDR1 reads SGHTA; CDR2 reads FQGTGA. The CDR3 runs to 13 residues. Between the trimmed V and J ends, which lost 6 bases and 1 base, there was a span of 9 bases.

This sequence joins TRBV19 and TRBJ2-7; D is undetermined. This CDR3 is 14 amino acids long. CDR1 is LNHDA, CDR2 SQIVND, per germline (reference sequence). Trimming shortened V by 3 bases and J by 4 bases, and 13 bases separated the two germline ends. The CDR3 here is CASSIFGQDYEQYF. CDR3 coding DNA: TGTGCCAGTAGTATTTTCGGTCAGGATTACGAGCAGTACTTC.

This chain links TRBV4-1 with TRBJ1-5; tentative D call: TRBD1 (6 bases). CDR3 size: 18 residues. In germline, CDR1 is MGHRA, CDR2 YSYEKL. V was clipped by 0 bases and J by 0 bases, with 15 bases between them. Here the CDR3 reads CASSQDDRPSYSNQPQHF. The CDR3 DNA follows: TGCGCCAGCAGCCAAGATGACAGGCCCAGCTATAGCAATCAGCCCCAGCATTTT.

The chain recombines TRBV5-4 with TRBJ1-2; D unclear. Germline V gene sequence: CDR1 SGHNT, CDR2 YYREEE (reference sequence). The ends were cut back, 4 bases at V and 6 bases at J, with 13 bases in the middle. The CDR3 length is 13 residues. The CDR3 here is CASSVGLLDGYTF. For the CDR3, the DNA is TGTGCCAGCAGCGTAGGACTTCTAGATGGCTACACCTTC.

A single count supports this clone. The genes are TRBV5-6 and TRBJ2-3, with D possibly TRBD2 on 5 matching bases. The CDR3 contains 12 residues. Between the trimmed V and J ends, which lost 0 bases and 6 bases, there was a span of 5 bases. Per germline, CDR1 SGHDT and CDR2 YYEEEE. The CDR3 spells CASSLGGDTQYF. As DNA, the CDR3 is TGTGCCAGCAGCTTGGGAGGGGATACGCAGTATTTT.

This clone was detected once. V gene TRBV5-6 combines with J gene TRBJ1-2; 7 bases are shared with TRBD1. Germline V gene sequence: CDR1 SGHDT, CDR2 YYEEEE. The J segment lost 8 bases and the V segment lost 4 bases, leaving 11 bases of the junction unmatched. CDR3 length equals 14 residues. CDR3 coding DNA: TGTGCCAGCAGCCTACAGGGGACGAACTTCGGCTACACCTTC. It specifies CASSLQGTNFGYTF. Full variable domain (remainder filled in from reference TRBV5-6 and TRBJ1-2): DAGVTQSPTHLIKTRGQQVTLRCSPKSGHDTVSWYQQALGQGPQFIFQYYEEEERQRGNFPDRFSGHQFPNYSSELNVNALLLGDSALYLCASSLQGTNFGYTFGSGTRLTVV.

This chain links TRBV11-2 with TRBJ2-3; the D is unclear. The germline V gene encodes CDR1 SGHAT and CDR2 FQNNGV. The CDR3 contains 12 residues. The V end lost 1 base, the J end lost 9 bases, and 8 bases lay between the germline ends. The CDR3 is CASSLGAQTQYF. The CDR3 nucleotides read TGTGCCAGCAGCTTAGGGGCCCAAACGCAGTATTTT. The full variable domain, rest sourced from reference TRBV11-2 and TRBJ2-3, is EAGVAQSPRYKIIEKRQSVAFWCNPISGHATLYWYQQILGQGPKLLIQFQNNGVVDDSQLPKDRFSAERLKGVDSTLKIQPAKLEDSAVYLCASSLGAQTQYFGPGTRLTVL.

This sequence joins TRBV10-3 and TRBJ2-3; D is perhaps TRBD1 (6 bases). V was shortened by 6 bases and J by 7 bases, with 14 bases between the two germline ends. Germline CDR1 is ENHRY and CDR2 is SYGVKD. The CDR3 loop spans 13 amino acids. The CDR3 sequence is CAIRGQPGNTQYF. CDR3 DNA: TGTGCCATCAGGGGACAACCTGGGAATACGCAGTATTTT.

CDR3 coding DNA: TGTGCCAGTAGTTTAAGGGGGACGGGCGGGGAGCTGTTTTTT. Translated: CASSLRGTGGELFF. The chain has TRBV19 and TRBJ2-2; possible D gene TRBD1, 6 bases. CDR3 length: 14 amino acids. CDR1 and CDR2 (germline): LNHDA, SQIVND (reference sequence). Trimming removed 5 bases from V and 7 bases from J, with 14 bases in between.

The rearrangement uses TRBV6-4 and TRBJ2-1; D is perhaps TRBD1 (5 bases). Germline V lookup: CDR1 MRHNA, CDR2 SNTAGT. The V gene lost 5 bases and the J gene lost 8 bases, with 13 bases spanning the gap. The CDR3 length is 13 residues. Here the CDR3 reads CASSPQGTHEQFF. The CDR3 bases are TGTGCCAGCAGTCCTCAGGGAACCCATGAGCAGTTCTTC.

The genes are TRBV12-5 and TRBJ2-1, with D maybe TRBD2 (5 bases). The CDR3 loop spans 15 amino acids. The V end lost 2 bases, the J end lost 7 bases, and 15 bases lay between the germline ends. Germline lookup yields CDR1 LGHNT and CDR2 FRNRAP. The CDR3 region has the DNA TGTGCTAGTGGTTTGACTAGTAATAACCCGAATGAGCAGTTCTTC. Translated: CASGLTSNNPNEQFF.

The gene calls are TRBV4-1 and TRBJ2-7, with 9 bases lining up with TRBD1. The CDR3 sequence is 13 residues long. In germline, CDR1 is MGHRA, CDR2 YSYEKL. Trimming removed 4 bases from V and 5 bases from J; junction bases left unmatched: 3. Here the CDR3 reads CASSLGQGHEQYF. The CDR3 nucleotides are TGCGCCAGCAGCCTGGGACAGGGCCACGAGCAGTACTTC.

The count of this clone is one. CDR3 nucleotides: TGCGCCAGCAGCTCCAATTCCGGAAAACTGTTTTTT. This codes for CASSSNSGKLFF. The V and J genes are TRBV5-1 and TRBJ1-4; the D is unclear. The CDR3 covers 12 residues. Germline loops: CDR1 SGHRS, CDR2 YFSETQ. The ends were cut back, 3 bases at V and 10 bases at J, with 10 bases in the middle.

The chain couples TRBV19 to TRBJ1-1; D gene ambiguous. Between the trimmed V and J ends, which lost 1 base and 10 bases, there was a span of 16 bases. The CDR3 runs to 14 residues. In germline, CDR1 is LNHDA, CDR2 SQIVND (reference sequence). CDR3 coding DNA: TGTGCCAGTAGTATAGGAGGGAGGGCGGTTGGAGCTTTCTTT. Translating gives CASSIGGRAVGAFF.

The rearrangement links TRBV5-4 to TRBJ2-5; 13 nucleotides line up with TRBD2. The CDR3 length is 14 residues. Germline CDR1 is SGHNT and CDR2 is YYREEE (reference sequence). J lost 2 bases, V lost 7 bases, and 2 bases had no gene match. The CDR3 loop is CASLLAGGQETQYF. The CDR3 nucleotides read TGTGCCAGCCTACTAGCGGGGGGGCAAGAGACCCAGTACTTC. The whole variable domain, filled in from reference TRBV5-4 and TRBJ2-5, reads ETGVTQSPTHLIKTRGQQVTLRCSSQSGHNTVSWYQQALGQGPQFIFQYYREEENGRGNFPPRFSGLQFPNYSSELNVNALELDDSALYLCASLLAGGQETQYFGPGTRLLVL.

CDR3 region: CASSIDTGGRYEQFF. The CDR3 nucleotides are TGTGCCAGTAGTATAGATACGGGCGGGAGGTATGAGCAGTTCTTC. V usage is TRBV19 and J usage is TRBJ2-1; 8 bases align to TRBD2. Trimming cost V 0 bases and J 8 bases; bases outside gene matches: 6. CDR3 length equals 15 residues. CDR1 and CDR2 (germline): LNHDA, SQIVND (reference sequence).

The CDR3 reads CASSPGQGKDGYTF. CDR3 bases: TGTGCCAGCAGCCCGGGACAGGGTAAAGATGGCTACACCTTC. This chain joins TRBV7-9 and TRBJ1-2; TRBD1 agrees at 9 bases. The CDR3 length is 14 residues. Germline CDR1 is SEHNR and CDR2 is FQNEAQ (reference sequence). Trimming removed 5 bases from V and 6 bases from J; junction bases left unmatched: 7.

This chain uses TRBV4-1 with TRBJ1-2; no clear D gene. V dropped 6 bases and J dropped 8 bases, with 19 bases sitting between them. From germline, CDR1 is MGHRA and CDR2 YSYEKL. This CDR3 has 14 residues. Written as DNA, the CDR3 is TGCGCCAGCAGAATCGGGATGGGCACTTTCGGCTACACCTTC. Translated: CASRIGMGTFGYTF.

The chain has TRBV5-1 and TRBJ2-6, with a weak D call TRBD2 (5 bases). V was clipped by 5 bases and J by 1 base, with 7 bases between them. The CDR3 has 14 amino acids. The germline V gene has CDR1 SGHRS and CDR2 YFSETQ. CDR3 in amino acids: CASRLVSGANVLTF. The CDR3 DNA sequence: TGCGCCAGCAGACTAGTTTCTGGGGCCAACGTCCTGACTTTC.

In nucleotides, the CDR3 is TGTGCCAGCAGTTACATGGGACAGGGTACTAGTGAGCAGTTCTTC. Residues: CASSYMGQGTSEQFF. The V and J genes are TRBV6-5 and TRBJ2-1; TRBD1 agrees at 9 bases. This CDR3 contains 15 residues. V shed 2 bases, J shed 9 bases, and the junction held 8 bases outside the gene matches. Germline-derived CDR1 and CDR2 are MNHEY and SVGAGI.

This chain links TRBV28 with TRBJ1-3, with TRBD1 matching over 7 bases. The V gene end was trimmed by 5 bases and the J gene end by 0 bases; junction bases not matched to a gene: 10. This CDR3 is built from 17 residues. Germline V gene sequence: CDR1 MDHEN, CDR2 SYDVKM. The CDR3 nucleotides are TGTGCCAGCAGTCCACAAAACAGGGGCTACTCTGGAAACACCATATATTTT. Translating gives CASSPQNRGYSGNTIYF.

This chain uses TRBV6-5 with TRBJ1-5, with D unclear. CDR3 length: 13 amino acids. The germline V gene has CDR1 MNHEY and CDR2 SVGAGI. The ends were cut back, 6 bases at V and 4 bases at J, with 10 bases in the middle. CDR3 sequence (DNA): TGTGCCAGCAGCCCCCTCGGGAATCAGCCCCAGCATTTT. As protein: CASSPLGNQPQHF.

This chain uses TRBV19 with TRBJ2-7, with D maybe TRBD2 (6 bases). Germline V gene data show CDR1 as LNHDA and CDR2 as SQIVND (reference sequence). V shed 1 base and J shed 4 bases, with 8 bases lying between them. The CDR3 spans 13 residues. CDR3 in DNA: TGTGCCAGTAGTATAGGGCGGGATTACGAGCAGTACTTC. Amino acids: CASSIGRDYEQYF.

A note on this clone: Mismatch with germline at one junction end may stem from a read error. The rearrangement uses TRBV5-8 and TRBJ1-2; the match to TRBD1 covers 10 bases. The CDR3 totals 15 residues. Germline assignment: CDR1 SGHTS and CDR2 YDEGEE. This CDR3 is CASNLAGQGNYGYTF. The CDR3 DNA follows: TGTGCCAGCAACTTGGCGGGACAGGGGAACTATGGCTACACCTTC.

The gene calls are TRBV10-2 and TRBJ1-1, with 9 bases aligning to TRBD1. Unmatched junction bases numbered 6, after V lost 8 bases and J lost 11 bases. There are 11 residues in the CDR3. Germline assignment: CDR1 WSHSY and CDR2 SAAADI. The CDR3 here is CASQRDRDAFF. DNA of the CDR3: TGCGCCAGCCAAAGGGACAGGGACGCTTTCTTT.